The source of this T cell receptor (beta chain) is a study of control samples from healthy donors and cancer patients. Assay used: immunoSEQ multiplex PCR; TCRdb lists only in-frame clones, some missing. Among some 130,000 clones listed, around nine tenths were seen once. V was shortened by 5 bases and J by 0 bases, with 14 bases between the two germline ends. CDR1 and CDR2 from the germline V gene are KGHSH and LQKENI. The CDR3 sequence is 16 residues long. The J gene is TRBJ2-1, the V gene TRBV18, with a possible D match to TRBD1 (6 bases). The sequenced material came from blood. The origin of this receptor is a man younger than 35 in good health. CDR3 sequence (DNA): TGTGCCAGCTCAAAGCCGGGACATAGCTCCTACAATGAGCAGTTCTTC. It specifies CASSKPGHSSYNEQFF.